This TCR beta chain was identified in a study of blood T cell repertoires in COVID-19. Study overall: The analysed material was cDNA or gDNA that came from T cells, B-cell-depleted T cells, or PBMCs.

Recovered Cohort 3 donors showed two negative PCRs, clearance, or symptom resolution. This CDR3 contains 14 residues. From germline, CDR1 is SGHNT and CDR2 YYREEE (reference sequence). V was shortened by 4 bases and J by 3 bases, with 12 bases between the two germline ends. Per the original data handling: Cell counts per sample came from amplifying reference gene primers. Sequencing used immunoSEQ multiplex PCR; TCRdb keeps in-frame clones, though not all of them. V, J and clone size were drawn from that table, and D and trimming were deduced from the DNA. The sample yields almost 500,000 clones, approximately 90% seen once.

This clonotype originated in a woman between 55 and 75 years old who had recovered from COVID-19. Sequenced material: PBMCs or T cells enriched from blood (not recorded which). This chain uses TRBV5-4 with TRBJ2-3; weak D call: TRBD2 (6 bases). The CDR3 bases are TGTGCCAGCAGCACACGGGGGAAAACAGATACGCAGTATTTT. It yields the protein CASSTRGKTDTQYF.